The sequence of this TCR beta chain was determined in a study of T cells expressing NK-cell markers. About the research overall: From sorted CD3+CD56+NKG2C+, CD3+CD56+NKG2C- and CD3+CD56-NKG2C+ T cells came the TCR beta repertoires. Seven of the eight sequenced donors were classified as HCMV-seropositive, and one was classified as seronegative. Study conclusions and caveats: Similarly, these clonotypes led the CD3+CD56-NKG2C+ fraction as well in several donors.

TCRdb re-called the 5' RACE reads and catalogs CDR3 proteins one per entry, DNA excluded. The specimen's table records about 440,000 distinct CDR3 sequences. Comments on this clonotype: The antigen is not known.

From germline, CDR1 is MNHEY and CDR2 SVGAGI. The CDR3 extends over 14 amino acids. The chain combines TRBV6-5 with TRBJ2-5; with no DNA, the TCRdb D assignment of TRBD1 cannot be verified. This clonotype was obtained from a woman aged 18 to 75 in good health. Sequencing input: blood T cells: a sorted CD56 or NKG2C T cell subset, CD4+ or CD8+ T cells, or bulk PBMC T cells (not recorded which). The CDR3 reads CASSYGTGVETQYF.